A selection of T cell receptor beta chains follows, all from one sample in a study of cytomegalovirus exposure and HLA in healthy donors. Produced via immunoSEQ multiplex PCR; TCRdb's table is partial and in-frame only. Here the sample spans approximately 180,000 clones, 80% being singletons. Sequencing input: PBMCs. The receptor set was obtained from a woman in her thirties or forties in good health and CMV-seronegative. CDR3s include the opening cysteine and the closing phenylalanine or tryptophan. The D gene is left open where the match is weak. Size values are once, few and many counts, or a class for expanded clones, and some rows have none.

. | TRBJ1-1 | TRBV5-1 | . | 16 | CASSLATNGGNTEAFF | TGCGCCAGCAGCTTGGCAACAAACGGGGGGAACACTGAAGCTTTCTTT
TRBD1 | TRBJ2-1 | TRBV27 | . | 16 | CASSTPGTGVGNEQFF | TGTGCCAGCAGTACCCCCGGGACAGGGGTAGGCAATGAGCAGTTCTTC
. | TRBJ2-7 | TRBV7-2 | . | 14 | CASSLVLFSYEQYF | TGTGCCAGCAGCTTAGTCCTGTTCTCCTACGAGCAGTACTTC
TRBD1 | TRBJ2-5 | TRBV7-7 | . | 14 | CASSPTGWQETQYF | TGTGCTAGCAGCCCGACAGGGTGGCAAGAGACCCAGTACTTC
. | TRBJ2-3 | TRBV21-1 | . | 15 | CASSGSGQWENTQYF | TGTGCCAGCAGCGGCTCGGGACAGTGGGAAAATACGCAGTATTTT
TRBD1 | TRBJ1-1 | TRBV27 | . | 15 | CASRPRTTGDTEAFF | TGTGCCAGCAGACCAAGAACGACAGGGGACACTGAAGCTTTCTTT
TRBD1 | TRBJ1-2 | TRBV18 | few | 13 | CASSPDRGYGYTF | TGTGCCAGCTCACCCGACAGGGGCTATGGCTACACCTTC
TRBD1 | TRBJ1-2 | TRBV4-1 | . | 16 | CASSQERGTGIYGYTF | TGCGCCAGCAGCCAAGAAAGAGGGACAGGAATCTATGGCTACACCTTC
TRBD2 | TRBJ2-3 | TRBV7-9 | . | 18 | CASSLVQRESMRTDTQYF | TGTGCCAGCAGCTTAGTTCAGCGGGAGTCGATGAGGACAGATACGCAGTATTTT
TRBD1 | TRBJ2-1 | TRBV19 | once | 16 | CASSKSQGQGGNEQFF | TGTGCCAGTAGTAAGTCTCAAGGACAGGGAGGCAATGAGCAGTTCTTC
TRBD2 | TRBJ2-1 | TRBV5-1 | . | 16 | CASSPTGREGRSEQFF | TGCGCCAGCAGCCCGACCGGGCGGGAGGGCCGAAGTGAGCAGTTCTTC
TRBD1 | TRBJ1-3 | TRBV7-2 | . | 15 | CASSSQGARGNTIYF | TGTGCCAGCAGCTCTCAGGGGGCGCGAGGAAACACCATATATTTT
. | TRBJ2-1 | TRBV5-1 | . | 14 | CASSLAVSDNEQFF | TGCGCCAGCAGCTTGGCGGTATCGGACAATGAGCAGTTCTTC
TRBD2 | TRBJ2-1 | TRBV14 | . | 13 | CASSQGEGNEQFF | TGTGCCAGCAGCCAAGGGGAGGGCAATGAGCAGTTCTTC
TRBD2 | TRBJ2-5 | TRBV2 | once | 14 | CASRAGGPLETQYF | TGTGCCAGCCGAGCGGGAGGGCCCTTGGAGACCCAGTACTTC
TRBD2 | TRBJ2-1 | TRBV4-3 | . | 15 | CASSRGLAEAREQFF | TGCGCCAGCAGCCGGGGACTAGCCGAAGCGCGGGAGCAGTTCTTC
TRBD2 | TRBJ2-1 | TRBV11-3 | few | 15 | CASSPGLAGGNEQFF | TGTGCCAGCAGCCCGGGACTAGCGGGAGGGAATGAGCAGTTCTTC
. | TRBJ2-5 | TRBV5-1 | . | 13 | CASSLGAQETQYF | TGCGCCAGCAGCTTGGGGGCCCAAGAGACCCAGTACTTC
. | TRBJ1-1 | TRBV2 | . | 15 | CASSGTGKENTEAFF | TGTGCCAGCAGTGGAACAGGGAAGGAAAACACTGAAGCTTTCTTT
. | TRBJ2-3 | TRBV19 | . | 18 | CASSIVTASAISTDTQYF | TGTGCCAGTAGTATAGTAACCGCTAGCGCTATTAGCACAGATACGCAGTATTTT
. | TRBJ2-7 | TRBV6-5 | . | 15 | CASSYSDSVVYEQYF | TGTGCCAGCAGTTACTCGGACAGTGTCGTCTACGAGCAGTACTTC
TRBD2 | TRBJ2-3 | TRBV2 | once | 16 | CASSRTGTNYTDTQYF | TGTGCCAGCAGTCGCACCGGGACTAACTACACAGATACGCAGTATTTT
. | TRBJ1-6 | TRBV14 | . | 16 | CASSQVGQGLNSPLHF | TGTGCCAGCAGCCAGGTGGGGCAGGGATTAAATTCACCCCTCCACTTT
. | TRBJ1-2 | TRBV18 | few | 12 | CASLPPPYGYTF | TGTGCCAGCTTACCTCCTCCCTATGGCTACACCTTC
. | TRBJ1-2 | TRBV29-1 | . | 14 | CSVEPLGQGGGYTF | TGCAGCGTTGAACCACTGGGGCAGGGAGGAGGCTACACCTTC
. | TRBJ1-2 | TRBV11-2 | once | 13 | CASSHRVNYGYTF | TGTGCCAGCAGCCACAGGGTCAACTATGGCTACACCTTC
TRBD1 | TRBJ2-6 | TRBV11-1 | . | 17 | CASSPGQGIAGANVLTF | TGTGCCAGCAGCCCGGGACAGGGGATCGCTGGGGCCAACGTCCTGACTTTC
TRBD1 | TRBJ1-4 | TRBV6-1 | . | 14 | CASSPGTANEKLFF | TGTGCCAGCAGTCCCGGGACAGCGAATGAAAAACTGTTTTTT
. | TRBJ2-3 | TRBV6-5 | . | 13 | CASRPMETDTQYF | TGTGCCAGCAGGCCTATGGAGACAGATACGCAGTATTTT
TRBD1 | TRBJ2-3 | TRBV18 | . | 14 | CASSPETGEDTQYF | TGTGCCAGCTCACCAGAGACAGGGGAAGATACGCAGTATTTT
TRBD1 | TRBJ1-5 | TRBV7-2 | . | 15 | CASSDHRQGNQPQHF | TGTGCCAGCAGCGACCACCGACAGGGTAATCAGCCCCAGCATTTT
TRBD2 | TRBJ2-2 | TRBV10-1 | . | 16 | CASSDGGAPCTGELFF | TGCGCCAGCAGTGACGGGGGGGCCCCTTGCACCGGGGAGCTGTTTTTT
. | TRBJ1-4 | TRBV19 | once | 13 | CASSAEPNEKLFF | TGTGCCAGTAGTGCGGAGCCCAATGAAAAACTGTTTTTT
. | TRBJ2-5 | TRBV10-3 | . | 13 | CAIRGGQKETQYF | TGTGCCATCAGGGGTGGGCAGAAAGAGACCCAGTACTTC
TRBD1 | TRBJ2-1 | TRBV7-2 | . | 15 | CASSLVGRGQNEQFF | TGTGCCAGCAGCTTAGTAGGCAGGGGGCAGAATGAGCAGTTCTTC
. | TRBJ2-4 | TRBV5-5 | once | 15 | CASSLDWAVQNIQYF | TGTGCCAGCAGCTTGGATTGGGCTGTTCAAAACATTCAGTACTTC
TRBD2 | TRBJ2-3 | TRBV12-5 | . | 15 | CASGPNVGTSQMRYF | TGTGCTAGTGGTCCCAATGTGGGGACTAGTCAGATGCGGTATTTT
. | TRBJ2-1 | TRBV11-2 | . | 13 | CASSLTRTYEQFF | TGTGCCAGCAGCTTAACGAGAACCTATGAGCAGTTCTTC
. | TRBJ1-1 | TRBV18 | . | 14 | CASSPSVLNTEAFF | TGTGCCAGCTCACCCTCAGTTTTGAACACTGAAGCTTTCTTT
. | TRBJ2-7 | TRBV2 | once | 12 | CASSQSHYEQYF | TGTGCCAGCAGTCAGTCGCACTACGAGCAGTACTTC
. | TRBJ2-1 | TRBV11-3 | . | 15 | CASRKTVHSLNEQFF | TGTGCCAGCAGGAAGACAGTCCACTCCCTCAATGAGCAGTTCTTC
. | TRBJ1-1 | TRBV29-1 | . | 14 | CSATNNQGLGEAFF | TGCAGCGCCACAAACAACCAGGGGTTGGGTGAGGCTTTCTTT
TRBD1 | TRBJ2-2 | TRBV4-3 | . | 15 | CASSQPGTGPGELFF | TGCGCCAGCAGCCAACCCGGGACAGGGCCCGGGGAGCTGTTTTTT
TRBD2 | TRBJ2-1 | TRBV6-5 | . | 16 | CASSYQAGRAYNEQFF | TGTGCCAGCAGTTACCAAGCGGGACGGGCCTACAATGAGCAGTTCTTC
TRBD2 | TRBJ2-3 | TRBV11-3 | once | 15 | CASSKGLGFTDTQYF | TGTGCCAGCAGCAAGGGACTAGGGTTCACAGATACGCAGTATTTT
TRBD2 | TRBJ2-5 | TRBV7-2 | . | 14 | CASSTGLAVETQYF | TGTGCCAGCAGCACGGGACTAGCGGTAGAGACCCAGTACTTC
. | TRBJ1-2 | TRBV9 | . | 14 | CASSVGQANYGYTF | TGTGCCAGCAGCGTAGGACAGGCTAACTATGGCTACACCTTC
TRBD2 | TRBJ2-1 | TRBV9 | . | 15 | CASSVGWREVNEQFF | TGTGCCAGCAGCGTCGGTTGGCGGGAGGTCAATGAGCAGTTCTTC
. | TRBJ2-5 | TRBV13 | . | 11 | CASSYQETQYF | TGTGCCAGCAGTTATCAAGAGACCCAGTACTTC
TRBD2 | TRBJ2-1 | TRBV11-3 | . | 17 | CASSLDRGVAGSNEQFF | TGTGCCAGCAGCTTAGATAGAGGAGTAGCGGGGAGTAATGAGCAGTTCTTC
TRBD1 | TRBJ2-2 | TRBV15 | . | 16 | CATSRDRAHSTGELFF | TGTGCCACCAGCAGGGACAGGGCCCATTCCACCGGGGAGCTGTTTTTT
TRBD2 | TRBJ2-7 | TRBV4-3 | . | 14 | CASSQGSGGYEQYF | TGCGCCAGCAGCCAAGGCAGCGGGGGCTACGAGCAGTACTTC
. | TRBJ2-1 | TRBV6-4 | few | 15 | CASSVSTGEHNEQFF | TGTGCCAGCAGTGTGTCAACGGGAGAGCACAATGAGCAGTTCTTC